This entry lists 10 T cell receptor beta chains sequenced from one sample in a study of PD-1 blockade in classical Hodgkin lymphoma (dated by TCRdb to 2018 to 2021). The time point tag for this specimen amounts to: cycle 4 day 1 (C4D1), after 5 to 7 weeks of nivolumab. All trial patients had relapsed after autologous stem cell transplantation, with cohorts A, B and C differing in prior brentuximab vedotin exposure. Library prep was done by the immunoSEQ multiplex PCR assay. TCRdb limited this immuneACCESS table to in-frame rearrangements with V and J called. A share of clones is missing; checked studies link under half to unresolved V genes, and the rest is unexplained. This sample is represented by fewer than 95,000 clones; 83% of them were singletons. Jointly, the top ten make up around 15% of the sample. Source: peripheral blood mononuclear cells (PBMCs), taken before the fourth cycle of nivolumab. These receptors were collected from a human donor with classical Hodgkin lymphoma.

This chain connects TRBV28 to TRBJ1-1, with D perhaps matching TRBD1 (6 bases). The length of the CDR3 is 13 residues. Germline CDR1 MDHEN, CDR2 SYDVKM. The V and J ends lost 4 bases and 7 bases respectively, with 13 bases between them. The CDR3 protein is CASSSGQRLEAFF. The DNA for the CDR3 is TGTGCCAGCAGTTCCGGACAGAGACTTGAAGCTTTCTTT.

This clone showed up just a few times. The chain has TRBV30 and TRBJ1-1, with 7 bases aligning to TRBD1. This CDR3 spans 12 amino acids. V dropped 2 bases and J dropped 5; count of bases not matched to a gene: 2. Germline V gene data show CDR1 as GTSNPN and CDR2 as SVGIG (reference sequence). This chain's CDR3 is CAWSLQGTEAFF. The DNA of the CDR3 is TGTGCCTGGAGTCTACAGGGGACTGAAGCTTTCTTT. Based on the CDR3 plus reference TRBV30 and TRBJ1-1, the full variable domain is SQTIHQWPATLVQPVGSPLSLECTVEGTSNPNLYWYRQAAGRGLQLLFYSVGIGQISSEVPQNLSASRPQDRQFILSSKKLLLSDSGFYLCAWSLQGTEAFFGQGTRLTVV.

J is TRBJ2-4 and V is TRBV10-3, with 13 nucleotides matching TRBD2. The CDR3 is made up of 19 amino acids. After removal of 8 bases from V and 0 bases from J, the junction contained 13 bases not matched to a gene. Germline CDR1 is ENHRY and CDR2 is SYGVKD. The CDR3 DNA reads as TGTGCCATCTCTGCGGCCGGAAGACTAGCGGGAGGAGCCAAAAACATTCAGTACTTC. Amino acid sequence: CAISAAGRLAGGAKNIQYF.

The chain has TRBV5-1 and TRBJ1-5; D is uncertain. Germline assignment: CDR1 SGHRS and CDR2 YFSETQ. Trimming removed 0 bases from V and 2 bases from J, with 6 bases in between. This CDR3 contains 14 residues. The CDR3 loop reads CASSLGGGNQPQHF. CDR3 bases: TGCGCCAGCAGCTTGGGGGGAGGCAATCAGCCCCAGCATTTT.

The rearrangement uses TRBV13 and TRBJ2-3; D perhaps matches TRBD1 (6 bases). Per germline, CDR1 PRHDT and CDR2 FYEKMQ (reference sequence). The CDR3 is 15 residues long. With 1 base removed from V and 6 bases from J, the gap between germline ends came to 14 bases. The CDR3 nucleotides read TGTGCCAGCAGCTTAGCGCCCACAGGGACCGATACGCAGTATTTT. Residues: CASSLAPTGTDTQYF.

The J gene is TRBJ2-5, the V gene TRBV11-3; possibly TRBD1 for D (6 bases). This CDR3 region has 13 residues. Germline V gene lookup returns CDR1 SGHNT and CDR2 YENEEA. Trimming took 8 bases from V and 4 from J, leaving 14 bases between them. For the CDR3, the DNA is TGTGCCAGCTCGGCCAGGGGTCGAGAGACCCAGTACTTC. This translates into CASSARGRETQYF.

The CDR3 sequence: CASGLRLPGKKREPSTDTQYF. The DNA of the CDR3 is TGTGCTAGTGGTTTGAGACTTCCCGGGAAGAAGAGGGAACCTAGCACAGATACGCAGTATTTT. V gene TRBV12-5 combines with J gene TRBJ2-3; a weak D match, TRBD2 (5 bases). CDR1 is LGHNT, CDR2 FRNRAP, per germline. Trimming stripped 2 bases from V and 0 bases from J, with 27 bases between. There are 21 residues in the CDR3.

The V gene is TRBV9, the J gene TRBJ1-5; possible D gene TRBD1, 5 bases. Germline V gene data show CDR1 as SGDLS and CDR2 as YYNGEE. Between the trimmed V and J ends, which lost 4 bases and 2 bases, there was a span of 13 bases. The CDR3 length is 15 residues. CDR3 DNA sequence: TGTGCCAGCAGCCGAGGAAGGGGAGGCAATCAGCCCCAGCATTTT. Its protein is CASSRGRGGNQPQHF.

The chain combines TRBV7-2 with TRBJ2-7, with 7 bases identical to TRBD1. J lost 2 bases, V lost 5 bases, and 9 bases had no gene match. The CDR3 covers 15 residues. Germline V gene lookup returns CDR1 SGHTA and CDR2 FQGNSA. This CDR3 reads CASSILQGPAYEQYF. CDR3 coding DNA: TGTGCCAGCAGCATCCTACAGGGGCCGGCCTACGAGCAGTACTTC.

This clone came up a few times. This chain's CDR3 is CASSQGLAPNEQFF. The CDR3 DNA is TGCGCCAGCAGCCAAGGACTTGCTCCGAATGAGCAGTTCTTC. The chain has TRBV4-1 and TRBJ2-1; no definite D call. The CDR3 totals 14 residues. V was trimmed by 1 base and J by 7 bases, leaving 11 bases between them. Germline V gene lookup returns CDR1 MGHRA and CDR2 YSYEKL.